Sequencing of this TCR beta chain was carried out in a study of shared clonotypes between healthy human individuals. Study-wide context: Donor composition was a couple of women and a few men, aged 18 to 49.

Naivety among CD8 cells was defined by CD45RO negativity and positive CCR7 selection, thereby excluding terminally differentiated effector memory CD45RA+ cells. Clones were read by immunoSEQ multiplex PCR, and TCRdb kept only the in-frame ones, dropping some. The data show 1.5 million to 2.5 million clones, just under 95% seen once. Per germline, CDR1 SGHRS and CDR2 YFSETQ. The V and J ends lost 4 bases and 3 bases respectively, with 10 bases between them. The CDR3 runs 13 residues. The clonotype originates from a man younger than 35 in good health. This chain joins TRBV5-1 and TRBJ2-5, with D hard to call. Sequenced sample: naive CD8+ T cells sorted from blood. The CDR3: CASSPTYEETQYF. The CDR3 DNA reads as TGCGCCAGCAGCCCGACCTACGAAGAGACCCAGTACTTC.